The T cell receptor beta chain described here comes from a study of identical twins. Points on this clonotype: The antigen is unknown.

TCRdb re-derived calls from the 5' RACE reads in MiXCR, one entry per CDR3 protein. The data show 690,000 or so distinct CDR3 sequences, 5.5% to 6.5% seen once. Trimming at V came to 0 bases and at J to 4 bases, leaving 6 bases not matched to a gene. This CDR3 comprises 16 residues. Germline loops: CDR1 DFQATT, CDR2 SNEGSKA (reference sequence). Everyone who gave samples was a healthy Caucasian. Regarding the study as a whole: The abundant beta clonotypes from cord blood had fewer insertions, and memory repertoires had none of this. The presence of invariant MAIT and iNKT cells could partly confound analyses of zero-insertion sequences. In monozygotic twins, models underestimated the sharing of out-of-frame TCR alpha.

Source material: naive T cells sorted from blood. This chain joins TRBV20-1 and TRBJ2-1; 10 bases agree with TRBD2. The source is a man younger than 35 in good health. CDR3 in amino acids: CSAREIGLAAYNEQFF. CDR3 coding DNA: TGCAGTGCTAGAGAGATAGGACTAGCGGCGTACAATGAGCAGTTCTTC.